This T cell receptor (beta chain) appears in the sequencing data of a study of control samples from healthy donors and cancer patients. Data came from immunoSEQ multiplex PCR; TCRdb stores just in-frame clones and leaves some out. This sample has approximately 81,000 clones, with about 93% found just once. This CDR3 region has 15 residues. From germline, CDR1 is SGDLS and CDR2 YYNGEE. Trimming cost V 8 bases and J 2 bases, with 18 bases left between them. Sequencing was performed on blood. This clonotype was obtained from a woman aged 18-29 years in good health. The chain carries TRBV9 and TRBJ2-3; D possibly corresponds to TRBD1 (6 bases). CDR3 loop: CASNRQGQDTDTQYF. The DNA for the CDR3 is TGTGCCAGTAACCGCCAGGGGCAAGACACAGATACGCAGTATTTT.